One and the same sample provided the 16 T cell receptor beta chains below, sequenced in a study of vaccination and CD4 T cells after COVID-19. Sequenced with the Oncomine TCR Beta short-read assay was DNA taken from cultured CD4+ T cells. TCRdb called the PCR reads again in MiXCR, with one record for every CDR3 protein. The repertoire includes 13,000 or so distinct CDR3 sequences, nearly 80% of them detected once, and roughly 27% sits in the top ten. Their antigens remain unidentified. Indicated treatment: roughly 11-day PBMC culture with coronavirus spike peptide pools or control peptides (ViraFEST assay). Sequenced: CD4+ T cells from blood, cultured in vitro. All receptors come from a human donor who had recovered from COVID-19.

This clonotype has just one count. CDR3 in DNA: TGTGCCAGCGATAAGACAGGGCGGAGAGAGACCCAGTACTTC. Protein sequence: CASDKTGRRETQYF. The gene calls are TRBV6-2 or TRBV6-3 and TRBJ2-5; 7 bases agree with TRBD1. The V gene's germline CDR1 is MNHEY and CDR2 SVGEGT. Unmatched junction bases numbered 10, after V lost 8 bases and J lost 4 bases. The length of the CDR3 is 14 residues.

The J gene is TRBJ2-3, the V gene TRBV7-2; a possible D gene is TRBD2 (5 bases). V gave up 7 bases and J gave up 0 bases, with 14 bases separating them. The CDR3 runs to 15 residues. In germline, CDR1 is SGHTA, CDR2 FQGNSA. CDR3: CASTREPLSTDTQYF. DNA for the CDR3: TGTGCCAGCACAAGGGAGCCTTTAAGCACAGATACGCAGTATTTT.

The chain couples TRBV2 to TRBJ1-1; 8 bases map to TRBD1. CDR1 and CDR2 (germline): SNHLY, FYNNEI. CDR3 size: 15 residues. J gave up 5 bases and V 4 bases, and 9 bases lay outside the gene matches. The CDR3 DNA is TGTGCCAGCAGTGTGACAGGGGCCAAAGGGACTGAAGCTTTCTTT. This sequence encodes CASSVTGAKGTEAFF.

The chain joins TRBV7-8 to TRBJ1-5; D is unclear. V lost 1 base and J 3 bases, leaving 4 bases between the germline ends. Germline-derived CDR1 and CDR2 are SGHVS and FQNEAQ. The CDR3 totals 13 residues. The CDR3 region is CASSLGDNQPQHF. The CDR3, as DNA: TGTGCCAGCAGCTTAGGGGACAATCAGCCCCAGCATTTT.

The rearrangement joins TRBV11-3 to TRBJ2-3; TRBD2 agrees at 8 bases. Trimming cost V 4 bases and J 0 bases; bases outside gene matches: 9. The germline V gene has CDR1 SGHNT and CDR2 YENEEA. The CDR3 contains 17 residues. CDR3 amino acids: CASSSRTSGTSTDTQYF. The DNA for the CDR3 is TGTGCCAGCAGCTCCCGTACTAGCGGAACCAGCACAGATACGCAGTATTTT.

The genes are TRBV18 and TRBJ2-7, with D possibly TRBD1 on 6 matching bases. The V gene lost 2 bases and the J gene lost 7 bases, with 12 bases spanning the gap. The CDR3 is 13 residues long. Germline CDR1 is KGHSH and CDR2 is LQKENI. The CDR3 region has the DNA TGTGCCAGCTCACCATCGACAGGTAATGAGCAGTACTTC. It yields the protein CASSPSTGNEQYF.

The V and J genes are TRBV6-2 or TRBV6-3 and TRBJ2-7; unclear D gene. The germline V gene has CDR1 MNHEY and CDR2 SVGEGT. Trimming took 6 bases from V and 3 from J, leaving 9 bases between them. The CDR3 loop spans 12 amino acids. The CDR3 DNA reads TGTGCCAGCAGGACCACGAACTACGAGCAGTACTTC. Its protein is CASRTTNYEQYF.

The gene calls are TRBV7-3 and TRBJ2-2; the match to TRBD1 covers 9 bases. The CDR3 contains 15 residues. Germline assignment: CDR1 SGHTA and CDR2 FQGTGA. The J segment lost 5 bases and the V segment lost 2 bases, leaving 3 bases of the junction unmatched. The CDR3 region is CASSLWGQGTGELFF. The CDR3 nucleotides read TGTGCCAGCAGCTTATGGGGACAGGGTACCGGGGAGCTGTTTTTT. The entire variable domain, with the rest obtained from reference TRBV7-3 and TRBJ2-2, is as follows: GAGVSQTPSNKVTEKGKYVELRCDPISGHTALYWYRQSLGQGPEFLIYFQGTGAADDSGLPNDRFFAVRPEGSVSTLKIQRTERGDSAVYLCASSLWGQGTGELFFGEGSRLTVL.

V gene TRBV7-2 combines with J gene TRBJ2-1; TRBD2 is a possible D gene (6 bases). In germline, CDR1 is SGHTA, CDR2 FQGNSA. V was clipped by 5 bases and J by 4 bases, with 12 bases between them. The CDR3 loop spans 14 amino acids. The CDR3 sequence: CASSSGRKYNEQFF. The CDR3 coding sequence is TGTGCCAGCAGCAGTGGGAGGAAATACAATGAGCAGTTCTTC.

Only one count was recorded for this clonotype. The chain is built from TRBV6-1 and TRBJ2-5, with D possibly matching TRBD1 (5 bases). The CDR3 totals 15 residues. Germline CDR1 and CDR2: MNHNS and SASEGT. V was pared by 8 bases and J by 1 base, with 17 bases between. The CDR3 DNA reads as TGTGCCAGCTCCCCGACGACAGTGCCCCAAGAGACCCAGTACTTC. Encoded protein: CASSPTTVPQETQYF.

This clonotype showed up just a few times. This chain uses TRBV19 with TRBJ1-5; 7 nucleotides match TRBD1. Trimming removed 8 bases from V and 1 base from J; junction bases left unmatched: 8. This CDR3 region has 15 residues. The germline V gene encodes CDR1 LNHDA and CDR2 SQIVND (reference sequence). CDR3 in amino acids: CASSRGTLSNQPQHF. The CDR3, as DNA: TGTGCCAGTTCCAGGGGGACTTTGAGCAATCAGCCCCAGCATTTT.

The J gene is TRBJ1-2, the V gene TRBV6-5; maybe TRBD1 (5 bases). Per germline, CDR1 MNHEY and CDR2 SVGAGI. The CDR3 has 15 amino acids. With 0 bases removed from V and 2 bases from J, the gap between germline ends came to 10 bases. The CDR3 DNA sequence: TGTGCCAGCAGTTACTCGCGGGGGTGGAACTATGGCTACACCTTC. Amino acid sequence: CASSYSRGWNYGYTF.

By proportion, this clonotype is medium-sized. This sequence joins TRBV20-1 and TRBJ1-5, with D possibly being TRBD1 (6 bases). Germline CDR1 DFQATT, CDR2 SNEGSKA (reference sequence). V lost 5 bases and J 0 bases, leaving 14 bases between the germline ends. The length of the CDR3 is 15 residues. DNA of the CDR3: TGCAGTGCTCCGACAGGAGTCTATAGCAATCAGCCCCAGCATTTT. Translating gives CSAPTGVYSNQPQHF.

In this sample, this clonotype turned up a few times. V is TRBV21-1 and J is TRBJ2-4; no DNA check was done on the table's D call, TRBD1. TRBV21-1 corresponds to a pseudogene. The CDR3 is 14 amino acids. The CDR3 nucleotides read TGTGCCGGCTATAGTGGGGCGGCCAAAAACATTCAGTACTTC. This translates into CAGYSGAAKNIQYF.

The gene calls are TRBV28 and TRBJ1-1, with D perhaps TRBD1 (6 bases). Germline assignment: CDR1 MDHEN and CDR2 SYDVKM. The CDR3 runs to 13 residues. V was shortened by 10 bases and J by 6 bases, with 18 bases between the two germline ends. The chain's CDR3 is CATTLLTGPEAFF. Here the CDR3 DNA reads TGTGCCACCACCCTGTTAACAGGGCCTGAAGCTTTCTTT.

Comment on this clonotype: Since a much larger clone is just one base distant, this may be a read error. V and J are TRBV28 and TRBJ1-1; D perhaps matches TRBD1 (5 bases). In germline, CDR1 is MDHEN, CDR2 SYDVKM. With 7 bases removed from V and 4 bases from J, the gap between germline ends came to 19 bases. This CDR3 has 15 amino acids. CDR3 DNA sequence: TGTGCCAGCACCAGCGGGGGGAGTGGGATCACTGAAGCTTTCTTT. It encodes CASTSGGSGITEAFF. The full variable domain, in which reference TRBV28 and TRBJ1-1 provide the parts outside the CDR3, is DVKVTQSSRYLVKRTGEKVFLECVQDMDHENMFWYRQDPGLGLRLIYFSYDVKMKEKGDIPEGYSVSREKKERFSLILESASTNQTSMYLCASTSGGSGITEAFFGQGTRLTVV.